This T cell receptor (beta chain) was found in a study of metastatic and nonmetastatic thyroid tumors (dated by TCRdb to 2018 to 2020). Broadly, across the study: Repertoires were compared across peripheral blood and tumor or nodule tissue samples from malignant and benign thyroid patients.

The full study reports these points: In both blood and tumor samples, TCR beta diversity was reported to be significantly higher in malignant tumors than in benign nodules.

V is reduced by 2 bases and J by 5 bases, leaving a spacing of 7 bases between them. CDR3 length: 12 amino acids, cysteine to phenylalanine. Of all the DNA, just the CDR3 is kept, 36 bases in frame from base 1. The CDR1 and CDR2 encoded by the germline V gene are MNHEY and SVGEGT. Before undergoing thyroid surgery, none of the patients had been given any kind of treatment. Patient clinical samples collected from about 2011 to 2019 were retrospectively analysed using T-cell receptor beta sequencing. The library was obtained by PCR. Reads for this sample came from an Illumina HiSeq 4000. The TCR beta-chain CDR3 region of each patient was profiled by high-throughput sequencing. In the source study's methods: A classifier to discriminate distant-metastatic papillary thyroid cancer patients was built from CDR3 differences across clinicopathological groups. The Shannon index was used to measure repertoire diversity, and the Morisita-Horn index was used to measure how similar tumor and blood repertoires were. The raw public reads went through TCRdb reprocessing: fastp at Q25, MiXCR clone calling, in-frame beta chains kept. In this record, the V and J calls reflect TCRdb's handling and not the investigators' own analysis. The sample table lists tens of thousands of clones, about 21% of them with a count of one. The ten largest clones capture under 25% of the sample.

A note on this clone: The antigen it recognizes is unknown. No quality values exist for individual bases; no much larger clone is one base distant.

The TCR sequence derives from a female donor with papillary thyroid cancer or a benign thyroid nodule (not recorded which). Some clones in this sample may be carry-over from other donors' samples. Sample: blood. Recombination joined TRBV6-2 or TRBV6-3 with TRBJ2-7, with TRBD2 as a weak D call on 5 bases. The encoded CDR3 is CASSYVGDEQYF. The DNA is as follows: TGTGCCAGCAGTTACGTGGGAGACGAGCAGTACTTC.